This T cell receptor beta chain originates from a study of identical twins. Findings and caveats of the study: A lower insertion count was a feature of abundant cord blood beta clonotypes, with no such feature in memory repertoires. Model-predicted out-of-frame TCR alpha sharing fell below observed values in monozygotic twins.

Trimming removed 2 bases at V and 7 bases at J, with 8 bases between. The CDR3 is 13 residues long. This clonotype appeared a few times. Its specificity is not known. After template switching added a universal primer site, the resulting cDNA carried unique molecular identifiers. TCRdb independently ran MiXCR on the 5' RACE reads; one entry per CDR3 protein. Of under 500,000 distinct CDR3 sequences listed, 13% to 15% are singletons. The same sample was also studied in work on yellow fever vaccine responses in identical twins.

The TCR originated in a woman between 18 and 29 years old in good health. Sequenced material: CD4+ T cells sorted from blood. V is TRBV12-3 or TRBV12-4 and J is TRBJ1-4, with D possibly TRBD1 on 5 matching bases. In nucleotides, the CDR3 is TGTGCCAGCAGTTTATCCGGGACTGAAAAACTGTTTTTT. This codes for CASSLSGTEKLFF.